Listed below are T cell receptor beta chains from one sample, sequenced in a study of T cells after yellow fever vaccination. TCRdb used MiXCR to reprocess the 5' RACE reads, holding one entry per CDR3 protein. This sample has about 340,000 distinct CDR3 sequences; approximately 4.2% occur once, and the top ten carry roughly 26%. Material: PBMCs, obtained 5 days after the yellow fever booster vaccination. The source of these receptors is a young man who received the YFV17D yellow fever vaccine. The CDR3 runs from the conserved cysteine through the conserved F or W. The D gene is left open where the match is weak. For some rows the clone size is stated as once, few or many, or as a class when expanded; others skip it.

v_gene	d_gene	j_gene	abundance	CDR3aa	CDR3nt
TRBV6-5	.	TRBJ1-4	few	CASSRRARVGEKLFF	TGTGCCAGCAGTCGCCGGGCCAGGGTGGGTGAAAAACTGTTTTTT
TRBV2	TRBD1	TRBJ1-6	many	CASGLDRGDSPLHF	TGTGCCAGCGGCTTGGACAGGGGAGATTCACCCCTCCACTTT
TRBV4-1	.	TRBJ2-3	.	CASSQDPGESTDTQYF	TGCGCCAGCAGCCAAGATCCCGGGGAGAGCACAGATACGCAGTATTTT
TRBV10-3	.	TRBJ2-7	.	CAISESVEGAYEQYF	TGTGCCATCAGTGAGAGCGTGGAGGGTGCCTACGAGCAGTACTTC
TRBV7-3	.	TRBJ2-4	few	CASAGPENIQYF	TGTGCCAGCGCGGGTCCAGAAAACATTCAGTACTTC
TRBV6-2/TRBV6-3	TRBD2	TRBJ2-1	.	CASSSLPGLAGESSYNEQFF	TGTGCCAGCAGTTCTCTTCCTGGACTAGCGGGGGAAAGCTCCTACAATGAGCAGTTCTTC
TRBV30	.	TRBJ2-7	.	CAWSGQGYEQYF	TGTGCCTGGAGCGGACAAGGCTACGAGCAGTACTTC
TRBV4-3	.	TRBJ1-1	.	CASSFEPTRSEAFF	TGCGCCAGCAGCTTCGAGCCGACAAGATCTGAAGCTTTCTTT
TRBV20-1	.	TRBJ1-2	.	CSAREWEGNYGYTF	TGCAGTGCTAGAGAATGGGAGGGAAACTATGGCTACACCTTC
TRBV27	.	TRBJ2-7	.	CASRLGDHEQYF	TGTGCCAGCAGGTTAGGGGACCACGAGCAGTACTTC
TRBV7-6	.	TRBJ1-2	few	CASSPLLTDYGYTF	TGTGCCAGCAGCCCCCTACTTACAGACTATGGCTACACCTTC
TRBV12-3/TRBV12-4	.	TRBJ2-7	.	CASSPSRVMVYEQYF	TGTGCCAGCAGCCCATCGAGGGTAATGGTCTACGAGCAGTACTTC
TRBV12-3/TRBV12-4	.	TRBJ1-2	.	CASSPEGVSYGYTF	TGTGCCAGCAGCCCCGAAGGGGTGAGCTATGGCTACACCTTC
TRBV5-1	TRBD1	TRBJ1-1	many	CASSFGTGATEAFF	TGCGCCAGCAGCTTTGGGACAGGCGCCACTGAAGCTTTCTTT
TRBV7-2	.	TRBJ2-7	.	CASSFFDEQYF	TGTGCCAGCAGCTTTTTCGACGAGCAGTACTTC
TRBV7-9	.	TRBJ2-4	.	CASSSTGAKNIQYF	TGTGCCAGCAGTTCGACGGGGGCCAAAAACATTCAGTACTTC
TRBV7-9	.	TRBJ2-3	.	CASSLFSSTDTQYF	TGTGCCAGCAGCCTATTCAGTAGCACAGATACGCAGTATTTT
TRBV6-4	TRBD2	TRBJ2-1	.	CASSEASSGAFDEQFF	TGTGCCAGCAGTGAAGCGTCTAGCGGGGCCTTCGATGAGCAGTTCTTC
TRBV19	.	TRBJ1-1	.	CASSIPPGRMNTEAFF	TGTGCCAGTAGTATCCCCCCGGGACGTATGAACACTGAAGCTTTCTTT
TRBV4-2	.	TRBJ2-1	.	CASSTGTTKYNEQFF	TGTGCCAGCAGCACCGGGACAACGAAATACAATGAGCAGTTCTTC
TRBV3-1	TRBD1	TRBJ1-2	.	CASSQEGARGNYGYTF	TGTGCCAGCAGCCAAGAGGGTGCCAGGGGGAACTATGGCTACACCTTC
TRBV2	.	TRBJ1-1	.	CASSDWAGTEAFF	TGTGCCAGCAGTGATTGGGCAGGGACTGAAGCTTTCTTT
TRBV10-3	.	TRBJ1-5	few	CAISEGGSQPQHF	TGTGCCATCAGTGAGGGCGGCAGTCAGCCCCAGCATTTT
TRBV15	.	TRBJ1-5	few	CATSSGNQPQHF	TGTGCCACCAGCAGCGGGAATCAGCCCCAGCATTTT
TRBV7-2	TRBD1	TRBJ1-6	many	CASSGGGQGRSPLHF	TGTGCCAGCAGCGGGGGCGGACAGGGCAGATCACCCCTCCACTTT
TRBV20-1	.	TRBJ1-4	.	CSAIAGGDEKLFF	TGCAGTGCAATCGCGGGAGGGGATGAAAAACTGTTTTTT
TRBV25-1	.	TRBJ1-6	few	CASRESSYNSPLHF	TGTGCCAGCAGAGAGAGCTCCTATAATTCACCCCTCCACTTT
TRBV15	.	TRBJ1-2	few	CATSRDLGDGYTF	TGTGCCACCAGCAGAGATCTGGGGGACGGCTACACCTTC
TRBV10-3	.	TRBJ1-1	.	CAISAGGSLNTEAFF	TGTGCCATCAGTGCGGGGGGCTCCTTGAACACTGAAGCTTTCTTT
TRBV15	.	TRBJ1-1	few	CATSSSRNTEAFF	TGTGCCACCAGCAGTAGTCGGAACACTGAAGCTTTCTTT
TRBV5-1	.	TRBJ2-1	few	CASNPRDFHYNEQFF	TGCGCCAGCAACCCTCGGGACTTTCACTACAATGAGCAGTTCTTC
TRBV12-3/TRBV12-4	TRBD2	TRBJ2-5	.	CASSLAKLAGNWRRETQYF	TGTGCCAGCAGTTTAGCGAAACTAGCGGGGAATTGGCGTCGAGAGACCCAGTACTTC
TRBV5-5	.	TRBJ1-1	.	CASSLNIRVTEAFF	TGTGCCAGCAGCTTGAATATTCGGGTGACTGAAGCTTTCTTT
TRBV29-1	.	TRBJ1-3	few	CSVEASRGNTIYF	TGCAGCGTTGAAGCTAGCCGGGGAAACACCATATATTTT
TRBV11-2	.	TRBJ1-1	.	CASSLIQSPGAFF	TGTGCCAGCAGCTTAATACAATCCCCGGGAGCTTTCTTT
TRBV9	TRBD2	TRBJ2-1	few	CASSVQRGGGNEQFF	TGTGCCAGCAGCGTCCAGCGGGGGGGCGGTAATGAGCAGTTCTTC
TRBV12-3/TRBV12-4	TRBD1	TRBJ2-3	many	CASSSGTGATDTQYF	TGTGCCAGCAGTTCCGGGACAGGAGCCACAGATACGCAGTATTTT